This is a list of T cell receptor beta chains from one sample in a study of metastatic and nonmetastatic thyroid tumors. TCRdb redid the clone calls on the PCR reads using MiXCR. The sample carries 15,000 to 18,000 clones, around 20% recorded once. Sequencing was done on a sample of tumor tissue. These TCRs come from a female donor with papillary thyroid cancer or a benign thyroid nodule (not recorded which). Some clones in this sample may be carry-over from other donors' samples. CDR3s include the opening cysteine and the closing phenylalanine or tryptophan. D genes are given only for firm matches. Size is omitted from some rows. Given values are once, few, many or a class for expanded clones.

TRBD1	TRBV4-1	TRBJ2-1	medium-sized	TGCGCCAGCAGCCAAACAGGGGGCGCGGGCAATGAGCAGTTCTTC	CASSQTGGAGNEQFF
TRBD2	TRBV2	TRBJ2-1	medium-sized	TGTGCCAGCAGTGGAATAGCGGGGATCGGATACAATGAGCAGTTCTTC	CASSGIAGIGYNEQFF
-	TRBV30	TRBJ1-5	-	TGTGCCTGGAGAAGAGGACTAGTATATAGCAATCAGCCCCAGCATTTT	CAWRRGLVYSNQPQHF
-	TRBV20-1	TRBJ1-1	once	TGCAGTGCCTCTGGGGGGGCCACACTGCCTCGGCCGGCTTTCTTT	CSASGGATLPRPAFF
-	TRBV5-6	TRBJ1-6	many	TGTGCCAGCAGCTTGGATGGTGTCGCGGGATCCTATAATTCACCCCTCCACTTT	CASSLDGVAGSYNSPLHF
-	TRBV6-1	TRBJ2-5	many	TGTGCCAGCACCAGCGGACCATATGGCTCCCAGTACTTC	CASTSGPYGSQYF
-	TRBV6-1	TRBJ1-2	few	TGTGCCAGCGCGCAGGGCGCCTATGGCTACACCTTC	CASAQGAYGYTF
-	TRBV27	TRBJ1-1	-	TGTGCCAGCAGTTTATACCTTGCTACTGAAGCTTTCTTT	CASSLYLATEAFF
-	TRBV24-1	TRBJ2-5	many	TGTGCCACCAGTGATTGGGACGGCAAAGAGACCCAGTACTTC	CATSDWDGKETQYF
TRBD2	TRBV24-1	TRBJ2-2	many	TGTGCCACCAGTGATTTGAGGGAGGGGATCACCGGGGAGCTGTTTTTT	CATSDLREGITGELFF
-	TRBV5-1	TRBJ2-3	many	TGCGCCAGCACCCTTAATGGGGGAAGCACAGATACGCAGTATTTT	CASTLNGGSTDTQYF
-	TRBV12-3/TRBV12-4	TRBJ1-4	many	TGTGCCAGCAGTTTAGCGCCCCTCAGCGTGCCCGGCTGGGAAAAACTGTTTTTT	CASSLAPLSVPGWEKLFF
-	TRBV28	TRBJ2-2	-	TGTGCCAGCCTCGAGGGGGGGGTCGGGGAGCTGTTTTTT	CASLEGGVGELFF
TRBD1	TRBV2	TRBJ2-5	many	TGTGCCAGCAGCGACGCAGGGGGACGGGGAGAGACCCAGTACTTC	CASSDAGGRGETQYF
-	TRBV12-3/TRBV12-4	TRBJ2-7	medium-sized	TGTGCCAGCAGCCCTTCAGGGGGGGAGCAGTACTTC	CASSPSGGEQYF
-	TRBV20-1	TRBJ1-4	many	TGCAGTGCTCCCAACAGGGCCGGGGAAAAACTGTTTTTT	CSAPNRAGEKLFF
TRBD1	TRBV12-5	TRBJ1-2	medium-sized	TGTGCTAGTGGTTTGTATGACAGGGTGGTTGGCTACACCTTC	CASGLYDRVVGYTF
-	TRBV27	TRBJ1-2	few	TGTGCCAGCAGTTTAGCAGGAAGCTATGGCTACACCTTC	CASSLAGSYGYTF
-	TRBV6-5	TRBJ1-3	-	TGTGCCAGCAGTTACCCTGGAAACACCATATATTTT	CASSYPGNTIYF
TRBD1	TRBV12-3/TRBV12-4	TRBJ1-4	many	TGTGCCAGCAGTTCACAGGGGGGGGAAAAACTGTTTTTT	CASSSQGGEKLFF
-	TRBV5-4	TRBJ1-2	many	TGTGCCAGCAGCTCCTACCCCGTCGACAGCCCAAGTAACTATGGCTACACCTTC	CASSSYPVDSPSNYGYTF
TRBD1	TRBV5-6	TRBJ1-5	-	TGTGCCAGCAGCCTGACAGGGGGCCATCAGCCCCAGCATTTT	CASSLTGGHQPQHF
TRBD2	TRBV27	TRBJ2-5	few	TGTGCCAGCAGTAACCGACTAGCGGGACACCTCCAAGAGACCCAGTACTTC	CASSNRLAGHLQETQYF
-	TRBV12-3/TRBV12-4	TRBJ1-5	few	TGTGCCAGCAGTTGGATTCTTGAAGGGAATCAGCCCCAGCATTTT	CASSWILEGNQPQHF
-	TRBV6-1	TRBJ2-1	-	TGTGCCAGCAGTACCGTTTCGGGCCTAAATGAGCAGTTCTTC	CASSTVSGLNEQFF
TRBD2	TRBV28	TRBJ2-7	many	TGTGCCAGCAGTTTATACGGTTTAACTAGCGCGAGCTACGAGCAGTACTTC	CASSLYGLTSASYEQYF
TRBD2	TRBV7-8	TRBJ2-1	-	TGTGCCAGCAGCTTAGGTGGACTAGCGGATACCTACAATGATCAGTTCTTC	CASSLGGLADTYNDQFF
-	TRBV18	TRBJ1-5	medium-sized	TGTGCCAGCTCACCGGAGGGAAATCAGCCCCAGCATTTT	CASSPEGNQPQHF
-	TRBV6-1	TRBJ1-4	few	TGTGCCAGCAGTGACCCTGATGATGACCGAACGGAGGAAAAACTGTTTTTT	CASSDPDDDRTEEKLFF